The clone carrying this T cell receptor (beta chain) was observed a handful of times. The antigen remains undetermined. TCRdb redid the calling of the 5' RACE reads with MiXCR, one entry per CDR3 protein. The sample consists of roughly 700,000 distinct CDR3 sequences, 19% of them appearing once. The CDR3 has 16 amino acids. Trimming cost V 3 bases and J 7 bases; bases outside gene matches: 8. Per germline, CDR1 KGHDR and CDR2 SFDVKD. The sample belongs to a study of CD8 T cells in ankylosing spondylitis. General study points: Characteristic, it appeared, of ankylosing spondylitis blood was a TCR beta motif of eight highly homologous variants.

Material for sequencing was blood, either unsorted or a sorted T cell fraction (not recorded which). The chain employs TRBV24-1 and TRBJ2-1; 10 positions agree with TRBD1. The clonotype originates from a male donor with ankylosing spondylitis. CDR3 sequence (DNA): TGTGCCACCAGTGATAGACAGGGGGCGCGGATAAATGAGCAGTTCTTC. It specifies CATSDRQGARINEQFF.